These 26 T cell receptor beta chains were sequenced from one sample in a study of T cell responses to AZD1222 COVID-19 vaccine. Some clones are missing from TCRdb's copy, which holds only in-frame ones; the method was immunoSEQ multiplex PCR. The sample contains 150,000 or so clones, 86% of which appear only once. The sequencing here drew on peripheral blood, taken on day 0 of MenACWY control vaccination. These receptors all stem from an adult in good health.

The rearrangement uses TRBV23-1 and TRBJ2-7, with 9 positions matching TRBD1. TRBV23-1 is treated as an ORF (open reading frame) with a function not yet certain. CDR3 length: 16 residues. With V trimmed by 2 bases and J by 4 bases, 9 bases remained unmatched. Here the CDR3 DNA reads TGCGCCAGCAGTCAAGGGGGGGACAGGGAATGTTACGAGCAGTACGTC. Protein product: CASSQGGDRECYEQYV.

The chain employs TRBV6-5 and TRBJ2-7; a weak D match, TRBD1 (6 bases). This CDR3 comprises 16 residues. Germline CDR1 MNHEY, CDR2 SVGAGI. The germline V and J ends were trimmed by 0 bases and 6 bases, with 18 bases remaining between them. The CDR3 spells CASSYSTARLQGEQYF. The DNA for the CDR3 is TGTGCCAGCAGTTACTCGACGGCCCGGTTACAGGGCGAGCAGTACTTC.

The V and J genes are TRBV5-1 and TRBJ2-3, with 8 bases fitting TRBD1. Germline-derived CDR1 and CDR2 are SGHRS and YFSETQ. The CDR3 loop spans 15 amino acids. V was pared by 0 bases and J by 4 bases, with 4 bases of the junction left unmatched. The CDR3 spells CASSLDGTGSDTQYF. The CDR3 nucleotides are TGCGCCAGCAGCTTGGACGGGACAGGATCAGATACGCAGTATTTT.

This clone was seen only once. The rearrangement links TRBV14 to TRBJ2-2, with 11 bases that match TRBD1. Trimming took 6 bases from V and 4 from J; bases not matched to a gene: 10. The CDR3 is 17 amino acids. CDR1 and CDR2 (germline): SGHDN, FVKESK. CDR3 bases: TGTGCCAGCAGTAACCGGGACAGGGGGGACCTCACCGGGGAGCTGTTTTTT. It is translated as CASSNRDRGDLTGELFF.

The chain carries TRBV7-6 and TRBJ2-1, with D possibly called TRBD1 or TRBD2 (5 bases each). CDR3 length: 15 residues. The ends were cut back, 4 bases at V and 8 bases at J, with 18 bases in the middle. Germline assignment: CDR1 SGHVS and CDR2 FNYEAQ. CDR3 nucleotides: TGTGCCAGCAGCTACGGGGCGGAAAGGGCGGATGAGCAGTTCTTC. This codes for CASSYGAERADEQFF.

This clone has more than one count but fewer than ten. J is TRBJ2-7 and V is TRBV7-3, with TRBD2 matching over 10 bases. V was pared by 5 bases and J by 2 bases, with 6 bases of the junction left unmatched. The CDR3 has 15 amino acids. From germline, CDR1 is SGHTA and CDR2 FQGTGA. The CDR3 DNA is TGTGCCAGCAGCCTCAAGCGGGAGGGCCCCTACGAGCAGTACTTC. As protein: CASSLKREGPYEQYF.

The V call is TRBV28, the J call TRBJ2-3; maybe TRBD1 (5 bases). This CDR3 region has 14 residues. V gave up 3 bases and J gave up 0 bases, with 7 bases separating them. The germline gives CDR1 MDHEN, CDR2 SYDVKM. The CDR3 reads CASSLRQSTDTQYF. The CDR3 region has the DNA TGTGCCAGCAGTTTGCGACAGAGCACAGATACGCAGTATTTT. Together with reference TRBV28 and TRBJ2-3, the CDR3 gives the full variable domain: DVKVTQSSRYLVKRTGEKVFLECVQDMDHENMFWYRQDPGLGLRLIYFSYDVKMKEKGDIPEGYSVSREKKERFSLILESASTNQTSMYLCASSLRQSTDTQYFGPGTRLTVL.

The J gene is TRBJ2-1, the V gene TRBV6-1; weak D call: TRBD2 (6 bases). The germline gives CDR1 MNHNS, CDR2 SASEGT. V lost 5 bases to trimming and J lost 9 bases, with 14 bases between them. CDR3 length equals 13 residues. The CDR3 region is CASSRGGTSEQFF. The CDR3 DNA sequence: TGTGCCAGCAGTAGGGGCGGGACGAGTGAGCAGTTCTTC.

The genes are TRBV10-1 and TRBJ1-2; TRBD1 matches 12 bases. Trimming at V came to 7 bases and at J to 6 bases, leaving 15 bases not matched to a gene. The CDR3 is made up of 17 amino acids. From germline, CDR1 is WNHNN and CDR2 SYGVQD (reference sequence). CDR3 amino acids: CASIDDGTGGVDDGYTF. CDR3 sequence (DNA): TGCGCCAGCATAGATGACGGGACAGGGGGCGTTGATGATGGCTACACCTTC.

This chain uses TRBV28 with TRBJ1-1; 7 bases line up with TRBD1. The J segment lost 4 bases and the V segment lost 6 bases, leaving 8 bases of the junction unmatched. CDR3 length equals 14 residues. Germline CDR1 and CDR2: MDHEN and SYDVKM. CDR3 nucleotides: TGTGCCAGCAGACCCGGGACAGTGTTCACTGAAGCTTTCTTT. Translated, it gives CASRPGTVFTEAFF.

The chain carries TRBV7-9 and TRBJ2-1; D may correspond to TRBD1 or TRBD2 (5 bases each). The germline CDR1 and CDR2 sequences are SEHNR and FQNEAQ (reference sequence). The V end was cut by 1 base, the J end by 15 bases, with 16 bases between. The CDR3 covers 13 residues. The CDR3 sequence: CASSLGDPRNPFF. For the CDR3, the DNA is TGTGCCAGCAGCTTAGGGGACCCCCGAAACCCGTTCTTC.

The chain recombines TRBV20-1 with TRBJ2-7; 7 bases are shared with TRBD1. Losses at the gene ends were 3 bases for V and 4 bases for J; bases not matched to a gene: 15. The length of the CDR3 is 16 residues. CDR1 is DFQATT and CDR2 is SNEGSKA in the germline V gene (reference sequence). The CDR3: CSASKGARELRYEQYF. DNA for the CDR3: TGCAGTGCTAGTAAGGGGGCGCGAGAGCTGAGGTACGAGCAGTACTTC.

V and J are TRBV5-4 and TRBJ2-7, with 13 nucleotides matching TRBD2. There are 16 residues in the CDR3. CDR1 and CDR2 from the germline V gene are SGHNT and YYREEE (reference sequence). Germline trimming cut 4 bases from V and 7 bases from J; bases unmatched to any gene: 11. CDR3 region: CASSPPRTSGSEEQYF. The CDR3 DNA follows: TGTGCCAGCAGCCCACCACGGACTAGCGGGAGTGAAGAGCAGTACTTC.

V is TRBV19 and J is TRBJ2-7; TRBD1 matches 10 bases. V trimming: 6 bases; J trimming: 7 bases; junction bases outside the gene matches: 15. CDR3 size: 16 residues. Germline assignment: CDR1 LNHDA and CDR2 SQIVND (reference sequence). The CDR3 here is CASSPGGQGVSREQYF. CDR3 bases: TGTGCCAGTAGCCCTGGCGGACAGGGGGTATCGAGGGAGCAGTACTTC.

CDR3 residues: CASSFRNTGELFF. CDR3 coding DNA: TGTGCCAGCAGTTTTCGGAACACCGGGGAGCTGTTTTTT. The V call is TRBV27, the J call TRBJ2-2; D gene uncertain. This CDR3 contains 13 residues. The V gene lost 3 bases and the J gene lost 1 base, with 3 bases spanning the gap. Germline V gives CDR1 MNHEY, CDR2 SMNVEV (reference sequence).

The chain employs TRBV7-9 and TRBJ2-5, with TRBD2 identical over 7 bases. The CDR3 runs to 14 residues. Germline assignment: CDR1 SEHNR and CDR2 FQNEAQ (reference sequence). J was trimmed by 7 bases and V by 3 bases; bases with no gene match: 8. CDR3 region: CASSFTGSGGTQYF. As DNA, the CDR3 is TGTGCCAGCAGCTTCACTGGGTCGGGAGGGACCCAGTACTTC.

The chain recombines TRBV5-6 with TRBJ1-1; D is unclear. The CDR3 covers 14 residues. The germline CDR1 and CDR2 sequences are SGHDT and YYEEEE. Trimming removed 4 bases from V and 4 bases from J, with 14 bases in between. The CDR3 DNA follows: TGTGCCAGCAGCCTGGGGTCGGTAGGCACTGAAGCTTTCTTT. Encoded protein: CASSLGSVGTEAFF.

The chain employs TRBV6-5 and TRBJ2-7, with D unclear. CDR1 is MNHEY, CDR2 SVGAGI, per germline. Trimming cost V 8 bases and J 4 bases, with 9 bases left between them. CDR3 length: 11 amino acids. The CDR3 DNA is TGTGCCAGCCGAGGTCATTACGAGCAGTACGTC. This codes for CASRGHYEQYV.

This chain connects TRBV28 to TRBJ1-3; D uncertain. Germline values: CDR1 MDHEN, CDR2 SYDVKM. The CDR3 loop spans 15 amino acids. V lost 7 bases, J lost 2 bases, and 15 bases lay in between. Written as DNA, the CDR3 is TGTGCCAGCACCCATCAGAGCAGGCCTGGAAACACCATATATTTT. It is translated as CASTHQSRPGNTIYF.

The genes are TRBV10-1 and TRBJ2-1; TRBD2 agrees at 11 bases. The V and J ends lost 3 bases and 7 bases, in that order; junction bases with no gene match: 5. The CDR3 runs 15 residues. Germline CDR1 WNHNN, CDR2 SYGVQD (reference sequence). CDR3 in amino acids: CASSELAGAENEQFF. CDR3 DNA: TGCGCCAGCAGTGAACTAGCGGGAGCAGAAAATGAGCAGTTCTTC.

This sequence joins TRBV4-3 and TRBJ2-7, with 7 bases that match TRBD2. J was trimmed by 1 base and V by 4 bases; bases with no gene match: 10. This CDR3 is built from 16 residues. Germline assignment: CDR1 LGHNA and CDR2 YSLEER. DNA of the CDR3: TGCGCCAGCAGCCGGGGACTGGGTAGCGGGTCCTACGAGCAGTACTTC. Residues: CASSRGLGSGSYEQYF.

This clone was counted between two and nine times. The chain joins TRBV18 to TRBJ2-7; perhaps TRBD2 as D (5 bases). The germline CDR1 and CDR2 sequences are KGHSH and LQKENI. The CDR3 contains 15 residues. Trimming took 2 bases from V and 5 from J, leaving 16 bases between them. CDR3 protein: CASSPSRLRGNEQYF. In nucleotides, the CDR3 is TGTGCCAGCTCACCATCGAGACTGAGAGGGAACGAGCAGTACTTC.

The V gene is TRBV2, the J gene TRBJ1-5; maybe TRBD1 (6 bases). Per the germline V gene, CDR1 is SNHLY and CDR2 is FYNNEI. The V end lost 2 bases, the J end lost 4 bases, and 12 bases lay between the germline ends. The CDR3 is made up of 15 amino acids. The CDR3 spells CASSEPWTENQPQHF. CDR3 DNA: TGTGCCAGCAGTGAACCCTGGACAGAGAATCAGCCCCAGCATTTT.

This clone has only one observation. The rearrangement links TRBV4-1 to TRBJ2-4; tentatively, D is TRBD1 or TRBD2 (5 bases each). CDR3 size: 16 residues. Germline CDR1 and CDR2: MGHRA and YSYEKL. Trimming stripped 1 base from V and 8 bases from J, with 18 bases between. DNA of the CDR3: TGCGCCAGCAGCCAAGGGTGGGGACCCCGCCAGGACATTCAGTACTTC. Translation gives CASSQGWGPRQDIQYF.

The genes are TRBV29-1 and TRBJ1-2, with 7 bases aligning to TRBD1. The germline V gene encodes CDR1 SQVTM and CDR2 ANQGSEA. The CDR3 totals 12 residues. V was pared by 7 bases and J by 2 bases, with 4 bases of the junction left unmatched. As DNA, the CDR3 is TGCAGCGCCGGGACAGCAAACTATGGCTACACCTTC. Encoded protein: CSAGTANYGYTF.

The V gene is TRBV5-1, the J gene TRBJ1-1; 7 bases agree with TRBD1. This CDR3 comprises 15 residues. Germline CDR1 reads SGHRS; CDR2 reads YFSETQ. Germline trimming cut 6 bases from V and 5 bases from J; bases unmatched to any gene: 13. CDR3: CASIEGASSKTEAFF. The CDR3 nucleotides read TGCGCCAGCATAGAGGGGGCTTCAAGCAAGACTGAAGCTTTCTTT.